The entry that follows covers one TCR beta chain sequence. Produced via immunoSEQ multiplex PCR; TCRdb's table is partial and in-frame only. The sample yields fewer than 90,000 clones, around 97% seen once. The data were obtained in a study of technical replicates of blood from four donors. V was pared by 4 bases and J by 9 bases, with 8 bases of the junction left unmatched. Germline V CDR1 and CDR2: MNHNS, SASEGT. The CDR3 totals 14 residues. Source material: T cells isolated from PBMCs. The chain is built from TRBV6-1 and TRBJ2-7; 11 bases align to TRBD2. This TCR came from a human donor in good health. The CDR3 DNA sequence: TGTGCCAGCAGTGGGGTAGCGGGAGGGCCGGGGCAGTACTTC. Residues: CASSGVAGGPGQYF.